The rows below give T cell receptor beta chains drawn from one sample of a study of blood T cell repertoires in COVID-19. Sequencing used immunoSEQ multiplex PCR; TCRdb keeps in-frame clones, though not all of them. The sample lists tens of thousands of clones; 70% to 85% were seen once. The sequenced material came from peripheral blood. These receptors were taken from a woman aged 80 or older with active or convalescent COVID-19. Each CDR3 is given with its conserved first and last residue. The order of the fields is D gene, clone size, V gene, J gene, CDR3 protein, CDR3 DNA. D genes are given only for firm matches. Expanded clones get a size class; other rows say once, few or many, or leave the size out.

>TRBD1|.|TRBV2|TRBJ1-2
CASSARTGTYYGYTF
TGTGCCAGCAGTGCCCGGACAGGGACTTACTATGGCTACACCTTC
>.|.|TRBV12-3/TRBV12-4|TRBJ1-5
CASSSGNQPQHF
TGTGCCAGCAGTTCAGGCAATCAGCCCCAGCATTTT
>.|few|TRBV19|TRBJ1-2
CASSSDSPNYGYTF
TGTGCCAGTAGTTCGGACAGTCCTAACTATGGCTACACCTTC
>.|many|TRBV29-1|TRBJ1-1
CSGRRGFTEAFF
TGCAGCGGTCGTAGGGGTTTCACTGAAGCTTTCTTT
>TRBD2|.|TRBV5-1|TRBJ2-1
CASSTRLAGINEQFF
TGCGCCAGCAGCACCAGACTAGCGGGGATTAATGAGCAGTTCTTC
>.|.|TRBV30|TRBJ1-5
CAVQYSNQPQHF
TGTGCGGTACAGTATAGCAATCAGCCCCAGCATTTT
>.|.|TRBV2|TRBJ1-1
CASSEQGRANTEAFF
TGTGCCAGCAGTGAACAAGGCAGGGCGAACACTGAAGCTTTCTTT
>TRBD1|.|TRBV4-2|TRBJ2-3
CASSQDGGTGGADTQYF
TGTGCCAGCAGCCAAGATGGGGGGACAGGGGGCGCAGATACGCAGTATTTT
>TRBD1|.|TRBV5-4|TRBJ2-7
CASSLGQGDGVDF
TGTGCCAGCAGCTTGGGTCAGGGGGACGGAGTCGACTTC
>TRBD1|.|TRBV30|TRBJ1-2
CAWNSGTGGYGYTF
TGTGCCTGGAATTCCGGGACAGGGGGATATGGCTACACCTTC
>.|.|TRBV12-3/TRBV12-4|TRBJ1-5
CASSLTGNQPQHF
TGTGCCAGCAGTTTAACAGGGAATCAGCCCCAGCATTTT
>.|few|TRBV4-1|TRBJ1-1
CASSQLPGVYTEAFF
TGCGCCAGCAGCCAATTGCCAGGGGTGTACACTGAAGCTTTCTTT
>.|once|TRBV27|TRBJ2-6
CASSLTGRSGANVLTF
TGTGCCAGCAGTTTGACAGGGAGGTCTGGGGCCAACGTCCTGACTTTC
>TRBD2|.|TRBV5-1|TRBJ2-3
CASSLVGGGTDTQYF
TGCGCCAGCAGCTTGGTTGGCGGGGGAACGGATACGCAGTATTTT
>TRBD1|.|TRBV5-4|TRBJ2-1
CASTRPGQTYNEQFF
TGTGCCAGCACAAGACCGGGACAGACCTACAATGAGCAGTTCTTC
>TRBD1|.|TRBV20-1|TRBJ2-7
CSASDRDRGSYEQYF
TGCAGTGCTAGTGACCGGGACAGGGGTTCCTACGAGCAGTACTTC
>TRBD1|.|TRBV5-8|TRBJ1-6
CASSLDTGGSRSPLHF
TGTGCCAGCAGCTTGGACACAGGGGGCTCGCGATCACCCCTCCACTTT
>.|.|TRBV30|TRBJ1-1
CAWSVRADTEAFF
TGTGCCTGGAGTGTACGCGCGGACACTGAAGCTTTCTTT
>.|.|TRBV13|TRBJ1-1
CASSLRNKNTEAFF
TGTGCCAGCAGCTTGCGGAATAAGAACACTGAAGCTTTCTTT
>.|once|TRBV29-1|TRBJ1-1
CSVRGGAEAFF
TGCAGCGTTAGAGGGGGGGCTGAAGCTTTCTTT
>TRBD1|once|TRBV7-2|TRBJ2-2
CASSLDNRGFGELFF
TGTGCCAGCAGCTTAGACAACAGGGGTTTTGGGGAGCTGTTTTTT
>TRBD2|.|TRBV7-9|TRBJ2-2
CASNIAGTNTGELFF
TGTGCCAGCAATATAGCGGGAACCAACACCGGGGAGCTGTTTTTT
>.|.|TRBV2|TRBJ1-6
CASSALARNSPLHF
TGTGCCAGCAGTGCACTGGCGAGGAATTCACCCCTCCACTTT
>.|once|TRBV6-5|TRBJ1-6
CASSYSRSSYNSPLHF
TGTGCCAGCAGTTACTCCCGGAGCTCCTATAATTCACCCCTCCACTTT
>TRBD1|.|TRBV4-1|TRBJ1-4
CASSLDRVDKEKLFF
TGCGCCAGCAGCCTAGACAGGGTGGACAAGGAAAAACTGTTTTTT
>TRBD2|once|TRBV5-1|TRBJ2-3
CASTPGLAGGPGDTQYF
TGCGCCAGCACCCCCGGACTAGCGGGGGGTCCCGGAGATACGCAGTATTTT
>TRBD1|once|TRBV6-1|TRBJ1-2
CASSSRQGNGYTF
TGTGCCAGCAGTTCACGACAGGGAAATGGCTACACCTTC
>.|.|TRBV3-1/TRBV3-2|TRBJ1-4
CASSGTLGAEKLFF
TGTGCCAGCAGCGGGACACTCGGGGCTGAAAAACTGTTTTTT
>.|once|TRBV20-1|TRBJ1-2
CSASPTYEGGYGYTF
TGCAGTGCTAGTCCCACCTACGAGGGCGGGTATGGCTACACCTTC
>TRBD1|.|TRBV5-1|TRBJ1-4
CASSRQGSEKLFF
TGCGCCAGCAGTAGACAGGGCAGTGAAAAACTGTTTTTT
>TRBD1|.|TRBV5-1|TRBJ1-5
CASSLDRGPQHF
TGCGCCAGCAGCTTGGACAGGGGGCCCCAGCATTTT
>.|.|TRBV7-8|TRBJ1-1
CASALNPGNTEAFF
TGTGCCAGCGCTCTAAACCCGGGGAACACTGAAGCTTTCTTT
>.|.|TRBV19|TRBJ1-5
CASSITPSQPQHF
TGTGCCAGTAGTATAACGCCGAGTCAGCCCCAGCATTTT
>TRBD1|once|TRBV11-2|TRBJ2-1
CASSLYPIRGSGEQFF
TGTGCCAGCAGCTTATATCCTATCAGGGGGTCCGGTGAGCAGTTCTTC
>.|.|TRBV10-2|TRBJ1-2
CASLTGNYGYTF
TGCGCCAGCTTGACGGGGAACTATGGCTACACCTTC
>.|.|TRBV6-5|TRBJ1-1
CASGGRAAADTEAFF
TGTGCCAGTGGAGGGAGGGCCGCGGCGGACACTGAAGCTTTCTTT
>.|.|TRBV2|TRBJ2-1
CASISQGSYNEQFF
TGTGCCAGCATATCGCAGGGATCCTACAATGAGCAGTTCTTC
>TRBD1|.|TRBV6-5|TRBJ2-1
CASSNRGPEQFF
TGTGCCAGCTCAAACAGGGGGCCGGAGCAGTTCTTC
>TRBD2|.|TRBV9|TRBJ2-3
CASSVATSGGITDTQYF
TGTGCCAGCAGCGTAGCGACTAGCGGGGGTATCACAGATACGCAGTATTTT
>TRBD1|.|TRBV10-3|TRBJ1-6
CAISERTGITPLHF
TGTGCCATCAGTGAAAGGACAGGCATCACACCCCTCCACTTT
>.|once|TRBV2|TRBJ2-4
CASSEVAGGGNIQYF
TGTGCCAGCAGTGAAGTTGCGGGCGGCGGGAACATTCAGTACTTC
>TRBD2|.|TRBV5-1|TRBJ2-1
CASSLTGTSGGVKFDEQFF
TGCGCCAGCAGCTTGACCGGGACTAGCGGGGGGGTGAAATTCGATGAGCAGTTCTTC
>TRBD2|.|TRBV7-9|TRBJ2-1
CASSWRGGGNEQFF
TGTGCCAGCAGCTGGCGGGGGGGCGGCAATGAGCAGTTCTTC
>TRBD2|.|TRBV19|TRBJ2-2
CASSRPGLAGGDTGELFF
TGTGCCAGTAGTAGGCCGGGACTAGCGGGGGGGGACACCGGGGAGCTGTTTTTT
>TRBD2|.|TRBV5-5|TRBJ2-5
CASSPGLTSGGSETQYF
TGTGCCAGCAGCCCAGGGTTAACTAGCGGGGGGTCAGAGACCCAGTACTTC
>.|.|TRBV27|TRBJ2-7
CASSLFGGSYEQYF
TGTGCCAGCAGTTTATTCGGGGGTTCCTACGAGCAGTACTTC
>TRBD1|.|TRBV4-2|TRBJ1-5
CASSQDKWDSYQPQHF
TGTGCCAGCAGCCAAGATAAGTGGGACAGCTATCAGCCCCAGCATTTT
>.|few|TRBV11-3|TRBJ1-1
CASRGAWMNTEAFF
TGTGCCAGCAGGGGGGCTTGGATGAACACTGAAGCTTTCTTT
>.|.|TRBV18|TRBJ1-6
CASSPLGTSYNSPLHF
TGTGCCAGCTCACCACTGGGGACTTCCTATAATTCACCCCTCCACTTT
>TRBD1|few|TRBV6-6|TRBJ2-7
CASSLGQGLGEQYF
TGTGCCAGCAGCCTTGGACAGGGGTTGGGGGAGCAGTACTTC
>.|.|TRBV15|TRBJ1-1
CATSRVPGGELNTEAFF
TGTGCCACCAGCAGAGTCCCCGGGGGGGAACTGAACACTGAAGCTTTCTTT
>.|once|TRBV5-1|TRBJ2-1
CASSLAARGNEQFF
TGCGCCAGCAGCTTGGCCGCCAGGGGTAATGAGCAGTTCTTC
>.|.|TRBV5-1|TRBJ2-2
CASSLYGGGGTGELFF
TGCGCCAGCAGCTTGTATGGGGGAGGAGGAACCGGGGAGCTGTTTTTT
>.|few|TRBV27|TRBJ1-6
CASSFDRTLYNSPLHF
TGTGCCAGCAGTTTTGACAGGACCCTTTATAATTCACCCCTCCACTTT
>TRBD1|.|TRBV6-5|TRBJ2-2
CASIPRDRYTGELFF
TGTGCCAGCATCCCCCGGGACAGATACACCGGGGAGCTGTTTTTT
>.|once|TRBV11-2|TRBJ2-7
CASSLDRVYEQYF
TGTGCCAGCAGCTTAGACAGGGTATACGAGCAGTACTTC
>TRBD1|.|TRBV2|TRBJ2-6
CASNTGASGANVLTF
TGTGCCAGCAATACAGGGGCCTCTGGGGCCAACGTCCTGACTTTC